The sequence of this T cell receptor beta chain was determined in a study of T cell responses to AZD1222 COVID-19 vaccine. Generated by immunoSEQ multiplex PCR, the TCRdb table keeps only in-frame clones and is missing some. The data contain around 140,000 clones, approximately 83% of them singletons. This CDR3 is 13 amino acids long. The germline gives CDR1 LNHDA, CDR2 SQIVND (reference sequence). Trimming stripped 6 bases from V and 7 bases from J, with 10 bases between. The origin of this receptor is an adult in good health. Sequenced material: peripheral blood, taken on day 0 of AZD1222 vaccination. This chain connects TRBV19 to TRBJ1-6; D possibly corresponds to TRBD1 (5 bases). The CDR3 loop is CASRRQQNSPLHF. The DNA of the CDR3 is TGTGCCAGTAGGCGACAGCAGAATTCACCCCTCCACTTT.